This T cell receptor beta chain was profiled in a study of tumor and adjacent non-tumor tissue in lung cancer. The study's findings and limits: In normal lung, the top 100 clones were significantly more dominant than in tumor.

Concerning this clonotype itself: Its antigen is unidentified. The junction departs from the called germline gene at one end, perhaps through a read error.

This sample's RNA came from whole unsorted tissue. Distant lung tissue was collected more than 3 cm away from the tumor edge. Germline-derived CDR1 and CDR2 are SGHRS and YFSETQ. CDR3 size: 17 residues. A modified ARM-PCR protocol with three rounds of nested PCR amplified TCRbeta. Each CDR3 protein gets one entry after TCRdb re-called the multiplex PCR reads with MiXCR. The data contain under 95,000 distinct CDR3 sequences, roughly 80% of them seen just once; the ten biggest clones take up less than 60%. This TCR derives from a man between 60 and 70 years old with non-small cell lung cancer. The chain links TRBV5-1 to TRBJ1-4; 10 positions match TRBD1. Sequencing was done on a sample of distant non-tumor lung tissue. CDR3 DNA: TGCGCCATCAGCTTGAATTCCAGGACAGGGGGAGGTGAAAAACTGTTTTTT. Protein: CAISLNSRTGGGEKLFF.